This T cell receptor (beta chain) comes out of a study of blood T cell repertoires in COVID-19. Study-wide background: There were acute and convalescent COVID-19 samples, and they came from the United States, Italy and Spain. The cDNA or gDNA used as material had been derived from T cells, B-cell-depleted T cells, or PBMCs.

This clone was found once. Original processing notes: Cell counts per sample came from amplifying reference gene primers. The table came from immunoSEQ multiplex PCR; TCRdb's copy has only in-frame clones and leaves some out. V and J calls and clone size come straight from that table; D and trimming were deduced from the DNA. The data show around 67,000 clones, about 86% seen once. The source of this sequence is a man aged 45-65 years with active COVID-19. Input material: peripheral blood.

CDR3 coding DNA: TGTGCCAGCAGCTTGGTGGGCGGGTTAGGCACAGATACGCAGTATTTT. Its protein is CASSLVGGLGTDTQYF. This chain connects TRBV5-4 to TRBJ2-3; D might be TRBD2 (5 bases). Per germline, CDR1 SGHNT and CDR2 YYREEE (reference sequence). V lost 0 bases and J lost 1, with 12 bases in between. The CDR3 is 16 residues long.